Listed below are T cell receptor beta chains from one sample, sequenced in a study of PD-1 blockade in classical Hodgkin lymphoma. The assay was immunoSEQ multiplex PCR, and TCRdb's table has in-frame clones only and misses some. The sample lists approximately 35,000 clones, 75% to 90% occurring once. Sequencing was carried out using CD4+ T cells from blood. Every receptor here comes from a human donor with classical Hodgkin lymphoma. Each CDR3 is given without its conserved first and last residue. Each record gives: J gene, D gene, V gene, CDR3 protein. A D gene is named only where the DNA matches it firmly.

j_gene: TRBJ1-3; d_gene: NA; v_gene: TRBV6-1; CDR3aa: ASSEGRASNRPSGNTIY
j_gene: TRBJ1-6; d_gene: TRBD1; v_gene: TRBV5-6; CDR3aa: ASSGRVTGNAENSPLH
j_gene: TRBJ1-2; d_gene: TRBD1; v_gene: TRBV12-5; CDR3aa: ASGPGTGYGYT
j_gene: TRBJ2-3; d_gene: NA; v_gene: TRBV30; CDR3aa: AWSVGQIAFTDTQY
j_gene: TRBJ2-6; d_gene: NA; v_gene: TRBV4-1; CDR3aa: ASSQDSRPRSSGANVLT
j_gene: TRBJ1-2; d_gene: NA; v_gene: TRBV6-6; CDR3aa: ASTTGNLGYT
j_gene: TRBJ1-2; d_gene: NA; v_gene: TRBV5-4; CDR3aa: ASSLGGTGSYGYT
j_gene: TRBJ2-1; d_gene: NA; v_gene: TRBV19; CDR3aa: ASSIRLSSYNEQF
j_gene: TRBJ2-1; d_gene: NA; v_gene: TRBV11-3; CDR3aa: ASSLAPQRYNEQF
j_gene: TRBJ1-5; d_gene: TRBD1; v_gene: TRBV2; CDR3aa: ASSATGAKQPQH
j_gene: TRBJ1-5; d_gene: NA; v_gene: TRBV2; CDR3aa: ASSTGQPQH
j_gene: TRBJ2-1; d_gene: NA; v_gene: TRBV10-1; CDR3aa: ASSLASSGEQF
j_gene: TRBJ1-5; d_gene: NA; v_gene: TRBV2; CDR3aa: ASSTGFNQPQH
j_gene: TRBJ2-1; d_gene: TRBD1; v_gene: TRBV7-2; CDR3aa: ASSFGQGYEQF
j_gene: TRBJ1-5; d_gene: NA; v_gene: TRBV2; CDR3aa: ASSDLTPDLSNQPQH